Reported below is one T cell receptor beta chain. The antigen is undetermined. Profiling relied on immunoSEQ multiplex PCR, and the TCRdb table lists in-frame clones only, not all of them. The sample contains about 110,000 clones, more than 60% of which appear only once. The CDR3 is 13 amino acids. V was trimmed by 0 bases and J by 0 bases, leaving 2 bases between them. The germline V gene has CDR1 MNHNY and CDR2 SVGAGI (reference sequence). The data originate from a study of PD-1 blockade in mismatch repair-deficient tumors. Turning to the study itself: All were previously treated, progressing patients with around 12 mismatch repair-deficient cancer types.

Notes on the study in general: After pembrolizumab, tumor-resident clones rose rapidly, then generally contracted before radiologic responses.

Mismatch repair deficiency was confirmed in all patients, by PCR or immunohistochemistry. A few pembrolizumab responders had their TCRs sequenced. The receptor was isolated from an adult with mismatch repair-deficient cancer. The chain is built from TRBV6-6 and TRBJ1-1; D is unclear. Source: peripheral blood, taken 60 weeks after starting pembrolizumab. CDR3 residues: CASSYSVNTEAFF. As DNA, the CDR3 is TGTGCCAGCAGTTACTCGGTGAACACTGAAGCTTTCTTT.